Listed below are T cell receptor beta chains from one sample, sequenced in a study of Ad26.COV2.S vaccination and SARS-CoV-2 variants. Only in-frame clones appear in the TCRdb table, and some are missing; sequencing was by immunoSEQ multiplex PCR. The repertoire has 180,000 or so clones, around 88% of them found once; the top ten carry under 7.5%. The sample was peripheral blood, taken after recovery from COVID-19. These receptors were taken from a human donor who had recovered from COVID-19. Both conserved end residues are trimmed from each CDR3.

V,J,CDR3
TRBV6-5,TRBJ1-6,ASSYLDSSYNSPLH
TRBV6-1,TRBJ1-3,ASSERQVHSGNTIY
TRBV30,TRBJ1-1,AWYRGTTEAF
TRBV6-6,TRBJ2-1,ASSYSGQGFYNEQF
TRBV19,TRBJ1-2,ASTYNWGNGYT
TRBV28,TRBJ2-5,ASSLSQPGQETQY
TRBV2,TRBJ2-1,ASSGTGETWGYNEQF
TRBV9,TRBJ1-4,ASSRDTFNEKLF
TRBV7-8,TRBJ1-2,ASGEGGYT
TRBV4-1,TRBJ2-1,ASSRTGTGGYNEQF
TRBV28,TRBJ1-2,ASSLPQDYGYT
TRBV20-1,TRBJ2-3,SASDRDRYTDTQY
TRBV28,TRBJ1-4,ASRGAGVTNEKLF
TRBV7-9,TRBJ2-4,ASSSWTGGGGAKNIQY
TRBV5-1,TRBJ2-1,ASSRELAGDYNEQF
TRBV5-4,TRBJ2-7,ASSPTGTDYEQY
TRBV27,TRBJ2-2,ASSWTGEYGGELF
TRBV19,TRBJ1-4,ASSSPKTGFNEKLF
TRBV5-1,TRBJ2-2,ASSSNRGRTGELF
TRBV28,TRBJ2-2,ASSTLLTGRPGELF